This TCR beta chain was obtained from a study of response to subunit inactivated influenza vaccine. TCRdb itself ran the RT-PCR reads through MiXCR, one entry per CDR3 protein. This sample yields more than 500,000 distinct CDR3 sequences, of which over 9% are seen a single time; about 10% belongs to the top ten. Germline assignment: CDR1 SNHLY and CDR2 FYNNEI. The CDR3 length is 12 residues. Between the trimmed V and J ends, which lost 6 bases and 5 bases, there was a span of 9 bases. Another study also made use of these data, one on T cells expressing NK-cell markers. That paper adds: TCR beta libraries carry UMIs added by 5'RACE template switching. Several experiments added an anti-gamma-delta TCR antibody to sort only alpha-beta TCR T cells. More than 5 donors showed dominant NKG2C+ clonotypes comprising roughly 1.0-7.5% of their CD8+ T cells. Once again these clonotypes came out on top in the CD3+CD56-NKG2C+ fraction of a few donors.

Sequences were derived from PBMCs from blood, sampled on the day of vaccination. The receptor was isolated from a man between 50 and 59 years old who received an inactivated influenza vaccine. This chain connects TRBV2 to TRBJ2-3; D remains ambiguous. The CDR3 loop reads CASRDDRDTQYF. CDR3 in DNA: TGTGCCAGCAGGGACGATAGAGATACGCAGTATTTT. The full variable domain, with the rest looked up from reference TRBV2 and TRBJ2-3, is EPEVTQTPSHQVTQMGQEVILRCVPISNHLYFYWYRQILGQKVEFLVSFYNNEISEKSEIFDDQFSVERPDGSNFTLKIRSTKLEDSAMYFCASRDDRDTQYFGPGTRLTVL.